This T cell receptor beta chain was retrieved from a study of blood T cell repertoires in COVID-19. Study details: Nucleic acid was either cDNA or gDNA, and it came from T cells, B-cell-depleted T cells, or PBMCs.

This clone was seen once. Losses at the gene ends were 3 bases for V and 5 bases for J; bases not matched to a gene: 8. There are 15 residues in the CDR3. The germline CDR1 and CDR2 sequences are KGHSH and LQKENI. The participants were between about 18 and 89 years old and came from about two dozen US areas. Which cohort a participant joined came from the clinical history participants gave. Source study methods: Amplification with reference gene primers provided the estimates of nucleated cell counts. Profiled with immunoSEQ multiplex PCR; TCRdb holds only in-frame clones, not every one. V, J and clone size derive from that table, while D and trimming were established from the DNA sequence. The sample yields 130,000 or so clones, about 88% seen once.

Sequencing was done on a sample of PBMCs or T cells enriched from blood (not recorded which). This chain uses TRBV18 with TRBJ2-5; 8 bases agree with TRBD1. The TCR originated in a man between 35 and 55 years old with acute COVID-19. The DNA of the CDR3 is TGTGCCAGCTCACCTTCCCGGGCAGGGGGCGAGACCCAGTACTTC. Its translation is CASSPSRAGGETQYF.